This TCR beta chain was obtained from a study of control samples from healthy donors and cancer patients. The CDR3 is 11 amino acids. Germline CDR1 reads LGHDT; CDR2 reads YNNKEL (reference sequence). Trimming took 3 bases from V and 8 from J, leaving 7 bases between them. Clones were read by immunoSEQ multiplex PCR, and TCRdb kept only the in-frame ones, dropping some. Altogether under 150,000 clones are present, approximately 93% being singletons, with the ten largest covering roughly 2.6%. This clone has a single count. Input material: blood. V is TRBV3-1 (or the pseudogene TRBV3-2) and J is TRBJ1-2; no clear D. This clonotype originated in a young man in good health. Here the CDR3 DNA reads TGTGCCAGCAGCCAGAGGGAGGGCTACACCTTC. This codes for CASSQREGYTF.